These T cell receptor beta chains were read from a single sample in a study of blood T cell repertoires in COVID-19. Profiling relied on immunoSEQ multiplex PCR, and the TCRdb table lists in-frame clones only, not all of them. The sample has approximately 270,000 clones; 70% to 90% are singletons. Sequenced material: PBMCs or T cells enriched from blood (not recorded which). The receptors shown here come from a man aged 40-55 years who had recovered from COVID-19. The CDR3 runs from the conserved cysteine through the conserved F or W. The D gene is left open where the match is weak.

cdr3_length j_call v_call d_call cdr3_aa
16 TRBJ1-5 TRBV7-8 TRBD1 CASSPKRTGRKQPQHF
14 TRBJ2-1 TRBV11-2 TRBD2 CASSLDPGGNEQFF
16 TRBJ2-1 TRBV7-9 TRBD2 CASSLGGLAGYNEQFF
13 TRBJ2-1 TRBV24-1 NA CATSASNYNEQFF
14 TRBJ2-2 TRBV15 TRBD1 CAAARGRDTGELFF
15 TRBJ1-5 TRBV28 NA CASSPALGGNQPQHF
13 TRBJ2-1 TRBV9 TRBD2 CASSAGLADEQFF
14 TRBJ1-6 TRBV27 TRBD1 CASSARWTGAALHF
14 TRBJ1-1 TRBV5-4 TRBD1 CASSKAGTGTEAFF
16 TRBJ1-3 TRBV28 NA CASSLNGGSSGNTIYF
17 TRBJ2-3 TRBV27 TRBD2 CASSSPWTSGRSDTQYF
13 TRBJ2-7 TRBV7-2 TRBD1 CASRRTGLYEQYF
13 TRBJ2-7 TRBV12-3/TRBV12-4 NA CASSFIREGEQYF
15 TRBJ2-7 TRBV28 TRBD1 CASSSNIRQGYEQYF
11 TRBJ1-2 TRBV24-1 NA CATSDLYRYTF
15 TRBJ2-7 TRBV19 TRBD2 CASSISRFGGYEQYF
14 TRBJ1-2 TRBV28 NA CASSLGQGRAGYTF
14 TRBJ2-3 TRBV6-5 NA CASDSAGAADTQYF
11 TRBJ2-7 TRBV24-1 NA CATSVREAQYF
16 TRBJ2-7 TRBV27 NA CASSPLIVGGRGEQYF
15 TRBJ1-6 TRBV18 TRBD1 CASSPQAGGNSPLHF
14 TRBJ1-1 TRBV5-1 NA CASSFKGEGTEAFF
12 TRBJ1-5 TRBV2 TRBD1 CATTGGNQPQHF
15 TRBJ2-2 TRBV7-6 TRBD2 CASSASGSSTGELFF
14 TRBJ1-2 TRBV5-4 NA CASSYHEANYGYTF
14 TRBJ1-1 TRBV3-1/TRBV3-2 TRBD1 CASSQSTGGTEAFF
12 TRBJ2-5 TRBV6-5 NA CASRPRAETQYF
16 TRBJ2-1 TRBV28 NA CASSSLTKPTYNEQFF
16 TRBJ1-2 TRBV4-2 TRBD1 CASSQTGESVHYGYTF
15 TRBJ2-7 TRBV3-1/TRBV3-2 NA CASSLGNLAIYEQYF
14 TRBJ2-2 TRBV29-1 TRBD2 CSVAGTSDTGELFF
15 TRBJ2-7 TRBV5-1 NA CASSLSGQKLYEQYF
16 TRBJ2-1 TRBV4-1 TRBD2 CASSQEGEGRGNEQFF
15 TRBJ1-2 TRBV5-1 TRBD1 CASSATGVTTLGYTF
15 TRBJ2-7 TRBV7-9 NA CASSLARSSSYEQYF
13 TRBJ1-4 TRBV28 TRBD1 CATMTGGGEKLFF
15 TRBJ2-1 TRBV11-2 NA CASSPASSSYNEQFF
16 TRBJ2-1 TRBV27 TRBD1 CASRTGTGTSYNEQFF
16 TRBJ1-1 TRBV19 NA CASSIQAPPVNTEAFF
14 TRBJ2-7 TRBV9 TRBD2 CASSVVAGGSEQYF
19 TRBJ1-5 TRBV2 NA CASSEARDLWLYSNQPQHF
13 TRBJ2-7 TRBV9 NA CASSGTDTYEQYF
14 TRBJ2-3 TRBV18 TRBD2 CASSPPAGVDTQYF
14 TRBJ1-2 TRBV18 TRBD1 CASSPAGGDYGYTF
15 TRBJ2-1 TRBV7-3 TRBD2 CASSLAGGPYNEQFF
14 TRBJ1-6 TRBV2 TRBD1 CASSYGTVNSPLHF